This T cell receptor beta chain was sequenced for a study of blood T cell repertoires in COVID-19. Repertoires were generated with immunoSEQ multiplex PCR, while TCRdb's copy carries only in-frame clones and drops some. The sample has 150,000 to 200,000 clones; approximately 90% are singletons. The TCR originated in a woman between 18 and 30 years old who had recovered from COVID-19. Sequencing was carried out using PBMCs or T cells enriched from blood (not recorded which).

Here the CDR3 DNA reads TGTGCCAGCAGTGAGGAGCATCAAGAGACCCAGTACTTC. Translated: CASSEEHQETQYF. The genes are TRBV2 and TRBJ2-5; the D is unclear. The CDR3 runs to 13 residues. Germline V gene lookup returns CDR1 SNHLY and CDR2 FYNNEI. The ends were cut back, 3 bases at V and 2 bases at J, with 7 bases in the middle.